This T cell receptor (beta chain) was recorded in a study of blood T cell repertoires in COVID-19. Study background: PBMCs, B-cell-depleted T cells, or T cells provided the cDNA or gDNA that made up the material.

Seattle patient enrollment occurred during active infection, with longitudinal follow-up thereafter. In the original workflow: Reference gene primer amplification gave nucleated cell count estimates. The table came from immunoSEQ multiplex PCR; TCRdb's copy has only in-frame clones and leaves some out. Clone size and the V and J calls come from that table; the DNA yielded D and trimming. The data hold under 300,000 clones, with about 86% observed a single time. Sequences were obtained from peripheral blood. This TCR was sampled from a woman aged 25 to 45 with COVID-19, enrolled during active disease.

The CDR3 coding sequence is TGTGCCAGCAGTTTAGGTTCCAGGGGGCATACTGAAGCTTTCTTT. It translates to CASSLGSRGHTEAFF. This chain uses TRBV27 with TRBJ1-1, with 8 bases lining up with TRBD1. The trim removed 2 bases at V and 5 bases at J, leaving 7 bases unmatched. CDR1 MNHEY and CDR2 SMNVEV come from the germline V gene (reference sequence). The CDR3 length is 15 residues.